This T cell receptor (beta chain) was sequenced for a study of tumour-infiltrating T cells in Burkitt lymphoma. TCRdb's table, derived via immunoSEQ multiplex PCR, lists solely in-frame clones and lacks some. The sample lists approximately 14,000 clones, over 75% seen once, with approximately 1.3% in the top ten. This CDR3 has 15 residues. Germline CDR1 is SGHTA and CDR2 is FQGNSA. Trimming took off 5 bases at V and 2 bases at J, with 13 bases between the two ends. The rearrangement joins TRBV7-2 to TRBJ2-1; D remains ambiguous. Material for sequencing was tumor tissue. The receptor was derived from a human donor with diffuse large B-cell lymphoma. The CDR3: CASSPSHSPYNEQFF. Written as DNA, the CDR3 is TGTGCCAGCAGCCCAAGCCACTCCCCCTACAATGAGCAGTTCTTC.